This passage covers 20 T cell receptor beta chains from one sample sequenced in a study of OX40 agonist ivuxolimab in advanced cancers. The method was immunoSEQ multiplex PCR; TCRdb's version includes in-frame clones alone and lacks a portion of them. The sample includes around 66,000 clones, more than 65% of them seen just once. Sequenced here: CD4+ or CD8+ T cells sorted from blood, sampled in a trial of the OX40 agonist ivuxolimab. The receptors stem from an adult with an advanced solid tumor such as melanoma, head and neck, liver or kidney cancer.

This clone was seen more than once but under ten times. CDR3 DNA sequence: TGTGCCAGCAGTCCGGGACACCAAGAGACCCAGTACTTC. Translation: CASSPGHQETQYF. This chain uses TRBV2 with TRBJ2-5; D could derive from TRBD1 or TRBD2 (5 bases each). In germline, CDR1 is SNHLY, CDR2 FYNNEI. Deletions cut 5 bases from V and 0 bases from J, with 7 bases between. The CDR3 covers 13 residues.

The CDR3 DNA reads as TGCGCCAGCACAGGGACGACCGACTACGAGCAGTACTTC. Protein sequence: CASTGTTDYEQYF. V usage is TRBV5-1 and J usage is TRBJ2-7; D may correspond to TRBD1 or TRBD2 (5 bases each). CDR3 size: 13 residues. V was shortened by 6 bases and J by 3 bases, with 13 bases between the two germline ends. The germline CDR1 and CDR2 sequences are SGHRS and YFSETQ. Drawing the rest from reference TRBV5-1 and TRBJ2-7, the complete variable domain is KAGVTQTPRYLIKTRGQQVTLSCSPISGHRSVSWYQQTPGQGLQFLFEYFSETQRNKGNFPGRFSGRQFSNSRSEMNVSTLELGDSALYLCASTGTTDYEQYFGPGTRLTVT.

The J gene is TRBJ1-4, the V gene TRBV6-6; D is unclear. This CDR3 is built from 15 residues. Trimming cost V 0 bases and J 8 bases, with 13 bases left between them. Germline V gene sequence: CDR1 MNHNY, CDR2 SVGAGI (reference sequence). The CDR3 region has the DNA TGTGCCAGCAGTTACTCAACGGGGAGGAAAGAAAAACTGTTTTTT. Its protein is CASSYSTGRKEKLFF.

The chain uses TRBV6-6 and TRBJ1-2, with D unclear. The germline CDR1 and CDR2 sequences are MNHNY and SVGAGI (reference sequence). The CDR3 spans 12 residues. V lost 1 base, J lost 4 bases, and 4 bases lay in between. CDR3 nucleotide sequence: TGTGCCAGCAGTTACTGGGCCTATGGCTACACCTTC. Translation gives CASSYWAYGYTF.

The chain is built from TRBV4-3 and TRBJ2-2; 10 bases match TRBD1. CDR3 length equals 17 residues. The V segment lost 4 bases and the J segment 1 base; nucleotides outside the gene matches: 6. In germline, CDR1 is LGHNA, CDR2 YSLEER. CDR3 sequence (DNA): TGCGCCAGCAGCCCGGGGACAGGGGCCCTGAACACCGGGGAGCTGTTTTTT. Its protein is CASSPGTGALNTGELFF.

The J gene is TRBJ1-1, the V gene TRBV2; D not certain. V gave up 3 bases and J gave up 4 bases, with 9 bases separating them. The CDR3 consists of 13 residues. Germline values: CDR1 SNHLY, CDR2 FYNNEI. CDR3 amino acids: CASSDARITEAFF. CDR3 DNA sequence: TGTGCCAGCAGTGACGCCAGGATCACTGAAGCTTTCTTT. The full variable domain, its missing parts supplied by reference TRBV2 and TRBJ1-1, is EPEVTQTPSHQVTQMGQEVILRCVPISNHLYFYWYRQILGQKVEFLVSFYNNEISEKSEIFDDQFSVERPDGSNFTLKIRSTKLEDSAMYFCASSDARITEAFFGQGTRLTVV.

This clone has just one count. V usage is TRBV28 and J usage is TRBJ2-7; 8 bases match TRBD2. CDR1 and CDR2 from the germline V gene are MDHEN and SYDVKM. The CDR3 is 13 amino acids. Trimming cost V 5 bases and J 7 bases; bases outside gene matches: 7. The CDR3 reads CASSPGGGREQYF. CDR3 nucleotide sequence: TGTGCCAGCAGTCCCGGGGGGGGGAGAGAGCAGTACTTC.

The V and J genes are TRBV7-8 and TRBJ1-4; no definite D call. The germline gives CDR1 SGHVS, CDR2 FQNEAQ. Trimming removed 1 base at V and 0 bases at J, with 12 bases between. This CDR3 comprises 17 residues. The chain's CDR3 is CASSLVRGPATNEKLFF. DNA for the CDR3: TGTGCCAGCAGCTTAGTCAGAGGGCCCGCAACTAATGAAAAACTGTTTTTT.

The CDR3: CASSSGADTEAFF. CDR3 sequence (DNA): TGTGCCAGCAGTTCCGGAGCTGACACTGAAGCTTTCTTT. The V and J genes are TRBV6-4 and TRBJ1-1; unclear D gene. The CDR3 sequence is 13 residues long. V dropped 5 bases and J dropped 3 bases, with 10 bases sitting between them. Looked up from germline, CDR1 is MRHNA and CDR2 is SNTAGT.

This clone was counted between two and nine times. This sequence joins TRBV28 and TRBJ1-2; 10 positions match TRBD1. The CDR3 extends over 19 amino acids. The germline V gene has CDR1 MDHEN and CDR2 SYDVKM. The V segment lost 4 bases and the J segment 1 base; nucleotides outside the gene matches: 15. The CDR3 here is CASSSRGLSGTGVNYGYTF. CDR3 coding DNA: TGTGCCAGCAGTTCCAGGGGGCTCTCCGGGACAGGGGTTAACTATGGCTACACCTTC.

This clone was picked up a small number of times. The V gene is TRBV2, the J gene TRBJ1-5, with 7 bases matching TRBD1. Germline assignment: CDR1 SNHLY and CDR2 FYNNEI. After removal of 5 bases from V and 3 bases from J, the junction contained 4 bases not matched to a gene. The CDR3 runs 14 residues. The CDR3 bases are TGTGCCAGCAGTCCAGGGACAGTCAATCAGCCCCAGCATTTT. Protein sequence: CASSPGTVNQPQHF. The whole variable domain, remainder taken from reference TRBV2 and TRBJ1-5, is EPEVTQTPSHQVTQMGQEVILRCVPISNHLYFYWYRQILGQKVEFLVSFYNNEISEKSEIFDDQFSVERPDGSNFTLKIRSTKLEDSAMYFCASSPGTVNQPQHFGDGTRLSIL.

The chain carries TRBV28 and TRBJ2-2, with D possibly TRBD1 on 6 matching bases. The CDR3 extends over 15 amino acids. V was shortened by 6 bases and J by 0 bases, with 11 bases between the two germline ends. The germline CDR1 and CDR2 sequences are MDHEN and SYDVKM. The CDR3 here is CASRLGQSNTGELFF. CDR3 nucleotide sequence: TGTGCCAGCAGACTTGGACAGTCGAACACCGGGGAGCTGTTTTTT.

J is TRBJ1-6 and V is TRBV19; D perhaps matches TRBD1 (5 bases). CDR1 and CDR2 from the germline V gene are LNHDA and SQIVND (reference sequence). CDR3 length: 14 amino acids. Trimming stripped 7 bases from V and 9 bases from J, with 16 bases between. The CDR3 DNA follows: TGTGCCAGTACCGTTGGGGGTATCGGTTCACCCCTCCACTTT. Protein product: CASTVGGIGSPLHF.

This clone was counted a few times. This chain connects TRBV19 to TRBJ2-2; D may match TRBD1 or TRBD2 (5 bases each). V was clipped by 7 bases and J by 6 bases, with 12 bases between them. Germline V gene lookup returns CDR1 LNHDA and CDR2 SQIVND (reference sequence). The CDR3 contains 13 residues. The CDR3 here is CASTPPGPGELFF. In DNA form, the CDR3 reads TGTGCCAGTACGCCGCCGGGACCCGGGGAGCTGTTTTTT.

The rearrangement uses TRBV27 and TRBJ2-3; D possibly matches TRBD1 or TRBD2 (6 bases each). V was clipped by 3 bases and J by 8 bases, with 15 bases between them. CDR1 is MNHEY and CDR2 is SMNVEV in the germline V gene (reference sequence). The CDR3 contains 14 residues. DNA for the CDR3: TGTGCCAGCAGTTTTGATCTAGGAGGGGGTACGCAGTATTTT. Protein sequence: CASSFDLGGGTQYF.

The V call is TRBV19, the J call TRBJ1-1; TRBD1 might be the D (6 bases). This CDR3 is 15 amino acids long. V was pared by 7 bases and J by 4 bases, with 19 bases between. Germline lookup yields CDR1 LNHDA and CDR2 SQIVND (reference sequence). CDR3 region: CASILDGGAGTEAFF. The CDR3 nucleotides read TGTGCCAGTATCCTCGATGGGGGGGCCGGCACTGAAGCTTTCTTT. Using reference TRBV19 and TRBJ1-1 for the parts outside the CDR3, the full variable domain is DGGITQSPKYLFRKEGQNVTLSCEQNLNHDAMYWYRQDPGQGLRLIYYSQIVNDFQKGDIAEGYSVSREKKESFPLTVTSAQKNPTAFYLCASILDGGAGTEAFFGQGTRLTVV.

The chain links TRBV29-1 to TRBJ2-5; D is unresolved. The CDR3 runs 11 residues. The V end lost 0 bases, the J end lost 8 bases, and 7 bases lay between the germline ends. Germline V gene sequence: CDR1 SQVTM, CDR2 ANQGSEA. CDR3 residues: CSVEDGYTQYF. The CDR3 region has the DNA TGCAGCGTTGAAGATGGGTACACCCAGTACTTC.

The sample holds one count of this clone. The V call is TRBV7-9, the J call TRBJ1-6, with 7 bases matching TRBD1. The germline V gene encodes CDR1 SEHNR and CDR2 FQNEAQ (reference sequence). The CDR3 has 14 residues. J lost 2 bases, V lost 8 bases, and 3 bases had no gene match. The CDR3 bases are TGTGCCAGCTCCCAGGGGGCCTATAATTCACCCCTCCACTTT. Translating it yields CASSQGAYNSPLHF.

In its sample, this clone was seen a few times. The V gene is TRBV6-5, the J gene TRBJ1-5; D gene uncertain. The V end lost 2 bases, the J end lost 5 bases, and 10 bases lay between the germline ends. Germline V gene data show CDR1 as MNHEY and CDR2 as SVGAGI. CDR3 length: 14 residues. The CDR3 loop reads CASSYGGSDQPQHF. CDR3 DNA sequence: TGTGCCAGCAGTTACGGAGGGTCCGATCAGCCCCAGCATTTT.

The chain is built from TRBV27 and TRBJ2-2; TRBD1 matches 10 bases. Unmatched junction bases numbered 8, after V lost 6 bases and J lost 4 bases. This CDR3 has 16 amino acids. Germline V lookup: CDR1 MNHEY, CDR2 SMNVEV (reference sequence). CDR3 region: CASSWGQGISTGELFF. The CDR3 DNA reads TGTGCCAGCAGCTGGGGACAGGGGATAAGCACCGGGGAGCTGTTTTTT.